This T cell receptor beta chain was profiled in a study of identical twins. General observations from the study: Within cord blood, abundant beta clonotypes carried fewer insertions, but memory repertoires showed no such trend. With monozygotic twins, out-of-frame TCR alpha sharing exceeded what models estimated.

Template switching added a universal primer binding site, and final cDNA carried unique molecular identifiers. TCRdb independently ran MiXCR on the 5' RACE reads; one entry per CDR3 protein. This sample carries roughly 1,500,000 distinct CDR3 sequences, less than 35% of them seen once, and the ten largest clones take about 0.25%. CDR1 and CDR2 (germline): MNHNS, SASEGT. The CDR3 sequence is 14 residues long. V was cut by 1 base and J by 3 bases, with 10 bases left in between. As concerns this clonotype: The target antigen is unknown.

This sequence joins TRBV6-1 and TRBJ2-7; D is uncertain. Sequenced input: cord blood. The source of this sequence is a newborn girl in good health. The CDR3 protein is CASSEGGILYEQYF. The CDR3 DNA reads TGTGCCAGCAGTGAAGGGGGAATCCTCTACGAGCAGTACTTC.